The rows below give T cell receptor beta chains drawn from one sample of a study of shared clonotypes between healthy human individuals. Clones were read by immunoSEQ multiplex PCR, and TCRdb kept only the in-frame ones, dropping some. The sample has 1.5 million to 2.5 million clones, around 96% seen once. Material for sequencing was naive CD8+ T cells sorted from blood. Receptors were obtained from a man between 18 and 35 years old in good health. Each CDR3 is given with its conserved first and last residue. The D gene is left open where the match is weak. For some rows the clone size is stated as once, few or many, or as a class when expanded; others skip it.

clone size: -
D gene: -
V gene: TRBV29-1
J gene: TRBJ2-2
CDR3 length: 15
CDR3 protein: CSVAPQGASTGELFF
CDR3 DNA: TGCAGCGTGGCCCCCCAGGGTGCCTCGACCGGGGAGCTGTTTTTT

clone size: -
D gene: -
V gene: TRBV4-1
J gene: TRBJ1-6
CDR3 length: 14
CDR3 protein: CASNQQGTNSPLHF
CDR3 DNA: TGCGCCAGCAACCAACAGGGAACTAATTCACCCCTCCACTTT

clone size: -
D gene: -
V gene: TRBV7-9
J gene: TRBJ2-5
CDR3 length: 12
CDR3 protein: CASRGDEGSQYF
CDR3 DNA: TGTGCCAGCAGGGGTGATGAGGGGTCCCAGTACTTC

clone size: -
D gene: -
V gene: TRBV5-1
J gene: TRBJ1-1
CDR3 length: 15
CDR3 protein: CASSLEWTLNTEAFF
CDR3 DNA: TGCGCCAGCAGCTTGGAATGGACACTGAACACTGAAGCTTTCTTT

clone size: -
D gene: -
V gene: TRBV6-6
J gene: TRBJ1-4
CDR3 length: 16
CDR3 protein: CASSYPDTGLREKLFF
CDR3 DNA: TGTGCCAGCAGTTACCCTGATACGGGACTAAGGGAAAAACTGTTTTTT

clone size: -
D gene: -
V gene: TRBV27
J gene: TRBJ2-4
CDR3 length: 13
CDR3 protein: CASSSLGGNIQYF
CDR3 DNA: TGTGCCAGCAGTTCCCTAGGGGGAAACATTCAGTACTTC

clone size: -
D gene: -
V gene: TRBV4-3
J gene: TRBJ2-7
CDR3 length: 14
CDR3 protein: CASSQGVGANEQYF
CDR3 DNA: TGCGCCAGCAGCCAAGGGGTGGGCGCGAACGAGCAGTACTTC

clone size: -
D gene: -
V gene: TRBV28
J gene: TRBJ2-2
CDR3 length: 16
CDR3 protein: CASSFPRAHGTGELFF
CDR3 DNA: TGTGCCAGCAGTTTTCCGCGGGCTCATGGAACCGGGGAGCTGTTTTTT

clone size: -
D gene: -
V gene: TRBV19
J gene: TRBJ1-2
CDR3 length: 15
CDR3 protein: CASSPVRVLDYGYTF
CDR3 DNA: TGTGCCAGTAGCCCGGTTCGTGTCCTCGACTATGGCTACACCTTC

clone size: -
D gene: -
V gene: TRBV29-1
J gene: TRBJ2-5
CDR3 length: 11
CDR3 protein: CSVEGVGTQYF
CDR3 DNA: TGCAGCGTTGAAGGGGTTGGGACCCAGTACTTC

clone size: -
D gene: -
V gene: TRBV9
J gene: TRBJ2-7
CDR3 length: 15
CDR3 protein: CASSVADASTYEQYF
CDR3 DNA: TGTGCCAGCAGCGTAGCTGATGCCAGTACCTACGAGCAGTACTTC

clone size: -
D gene: -
V gene: TRBV6-1
J gene: TRBJ2-1
CDR3 length: 13
CDR3 protein: CASSEGVAYEQFF
CDR3 DNA: TGTGCCAGCAGTGAAGGAGTAGCCTATGAGCAGTTCTTC

clone size: -
D gene: -
V gene: TRBV11-2
J gene: TRBJ2-7
CDR3 length: 14
CDR3 protein: CASSQTGSNYEQYF
CDR3 DNA: TGTGCCAGCAGCCAGACAGGCTCTAACTACGAGCAGTACTTC

clone size: -
D gene: -
V gene: TRBV4-2
J gene: TRBJ1-5
CDR3 length: 16
CDR3 protein: CASSQDWRGGHQPQHF
CDR3 DNA: TGTGCCAGCAGCCAAGATTGGAGGGGCGGCCATCAGCCCCAGCATTTT

clone size: -
D gene: TRBD2
V gene: TRBV13
J gene: TRBJ2-5
CDR3 length: 17
CDR3 protein: CASSPPPWLAGEETQYF
CDR3 DNA: TGTGCCAGCAGCCCCCCGCCGTGGCTAGCGGGGGAAGAGACCCAGTACTTC

clone size: -
D gene: -
V gene: TRBV13
J gene: TRBJ1-3
CDR3 length: 14
CDR3 protein: CASSPAGSGNTIYF
CDR3 DNA: TGTGCCAGCAGCCCGGCCGGCTCTGGAAACACCATATATTTT

clone size: -
D gene: TRBD1
V gene: TRBV27
J gene: TRBJ1-5
CDR3 length: 14
CDR3 protein: CASSLGGGGQPQHF
CDR3 DNA: TGTGCCAGCAGTTTAGGAGGGGGCGGACAGCCCCAGCATTTT

clone size: -
D gene: -
V gene: TRBV5-6
J gene: TRBJ2-5
CDR3 length: 15
CDR3 protein: CASSLANLGEETQYF
CDR3 DNA: TGTGCCAGCAGCTTGGCCAATTTAGGGGAAGAGACCCAGTACTTC

clone size: medium-sized
D gene: -
V gene: TRBV9
J gene: TRBJ2-1
CDR3 length: 13
CDR3 protein: CASSPSTSNEQFF
CDR3 DNA: TGTGCCAGCAGCCCATCGACCAGCAATGAGCAGTTCTTC

clone size: -
D gene: -
V gene: TRBV7-8
J gene: TRBJ2-3
CDR3 length: 13
CDR3 protein: CASSGVGRGTQYF
CDR3 DNA: TGTGCCAGCAGCGGGGTGGGCAGGGGTACGCAGTATTTT

clone size: -
D gene: -
V gene: TRBV27
J gene: TRBJ1-1
CDR3 length: 10
CDR3 protein: CATLNTEAFF
CDR3 DNA: TGTGCCACCTTAAACACTGAAGCTTTCTTT

clone size: -
D gene: -
V gene: TRBV7-9
J gene: TRBJ1-1
CDR3 length: 12
CDR3 protein: CASSLASGGAFF
CDR3 DNA: TGTGCCAGCAGCTTAGCGTCCGGAGGAGCTTTCTTT

clone size: -
D gene: -
V gene: TRBV5-1
J gene: TRBJ1-1
CDR3 length: 14
CDR3 protein: CASSLGPLNTEAFF
CDR3 DNA: TGCGCCAGCAGCTTGGGACCACTGAACACTGAAGCTTTCTTT

clone size: -
D gene: -
V gene: TRBV5-6
J gene: TRBJ2-7
CDR3 length: 14
CDR3 protein: CASSPQGSFYEQYF
CDR3 DNA: TGTGCCAGCAGCCCACAGGGATCGTTCTACGAGCAGTACTTC

clone size: -
D gene: -
V gene: TRBV6-5
J gene: TRBJ2-7
CDR3 length: 14
CDR3 protein: CASSYSSQGYEQYF
CDR3 DNA: TGTGCCAGCAGTTACTCGTCGCAGGGGTACGAGCAGTACTTC

clone size: -
D gene: -
V gene: TRBV6-6
J gene: TRBJ2-1
CDR3 length: 15
CDR3 protein: CASRAGESSYNEQFF
CDR3 DNA: TGTGCCAGCAGGGCCGGGGAGAGCTCCTACAATGAGCAGTTCTTC

clone size: -
D gene: TRBD1
V gene: TRBV5-6
J gene: TRBJ1-6
CDR3 length: 14
CDR3 protein: CASSLVTGERTLHF
CDR3 DNA: TGTGCCAGCAGCTTGGTGACAGGGGAGCGCACCCTCCACTTT

clone size: -
D gene: TRBD1
V gene: TRBV2
J gene: TRBJ2-7
CDR3 length: 19
CDR3 protein: CASSNRDSTLGVGLYEQYF
CDR3 DNA: TGTGCCAGCAGTAACAGGGACAGCACCTTAGGCGTAGGCCTATACGAGCAGTACTTC

clone size: -
D gene: -
V gene: TRBV28
J gene: TRBJ1-1
CDR3 length: 14
CDR3 protein: CASTFPGANTEAFF
CDR3 DNA: TGTGCCAGCACCTTCCCAGGGGCGAACACTGAAGCTTTCTTT

clone size: -
D gene: -
V gene: TRBV2
J gene: TRBJ1-2
CDR3 length: 16
CDR3 protein: CASSEGRGRANYGYTF
CDR3 DNA: TGTGCCAGCAGTGAAGGGAGGGGAAGGGCTAACTATGGCTACACCTTC

clone size: -
D gene: -
V gene: TRBV7-8
J gene: TRBJ2-3
CDR3 length: 15
CDR3 protein: CASSLGAGLTDTQYF
CDR3 DNA: TGTGCCAGCAGCTTAGGGGCTGGACTCACAGATACGCAGTATTTT

clone size: -
D gene: -
V gene: TRBV5-1
J gene: TRBJ2-7
CDR3 length: 13
CDR3 protein: CASRHADSYEQYF
CDR3 DNA: TGCGCCAGCAGGCATGCTGACAGCTACGAGCAGTACTTC

clone size: few
D gene: -
V gene: TRBV19
J gene: TRBJ2-7
CDR3 length: 13
CDR3 protein: CASSKGGRNEQYF
CDR3 DNA: TGTGCCAGTAGTAAGGGGGGCCGGAACGAGCAGTACTTC

clone size: -
D gene: TRBD2
V gene: TRBV4-1
J gene: TRBJ2-1
CDR3 length: 18
CDR3 protein: CASSQEVTGTSGNNEQFF
CDR3 DNA: TGCGCCAGCAGCCAAGAAGTTACCGGGACTAGCGGGAACAATGAGCAGTTCTTC

clone size: -
D gene: -
V gene: TRBV7-8
J gene: TRBJ2-5
CDR3 length: 13
CDR3 protein: CASSLSGRETQYF
CDR3 DNA: TGTGCCAGCAGCTTATCGGGTCGTGAGACCCAGTACTTC

clone size: -
D gene: -
V gene: TRBV15
J gene: TRBJ2-5
CDR3 length: 16
CDR3 protein: CATSREQLGVQETQYF
CDR3 DNA: TGTGCCACCAGCAGAGAGCAGCTGGGGGTCCAAGAGACCCAGTACTTC

clone size: once
D gene: TRBD1
V gene: TRBV18
J gene: TRBJ1-1
CDR3 length: 14
CDR3 protein: CASSQTGGAQEAFF
CDR3 DNA: TGTGCCAGCTCACAGACAGGGGGCGCCCAGGAGGCTTTCTTT

clone size: -
D gene: -
V gene: TRBV5-4
J gene: TRBJ1-6
CDR3 length: 15
CDR3 protein: CASSLAAREGSPLHF
CDR3 DNA: TGTGCCAGCAGCTTGGCGGCCAGGGAGGGTTCACCCCTCCACTTT

clone size: -
D gene: -
V gene: TRBV29-1
J gene: TRBJ2-1
CDR3 length: 13
CDR3 protein: CSDTGSPYNEQFF
CDR3 DNA: TGCAGCGATACAGGTAGTCCCTACAATGAGCAGTTCTTC

clone size: -
D gene: -
V gene: TRBV7-8
J gene: TRBJ1-1
CDR3 length: 13
CDR3 protein: CASSGIMNTEAFF
CDR3 DNA: TGTGCCAGCAGCGGAATCATGAACACTGAAGCTTTCTTT

clone size: -
D gene: TRBD1
V gene: TRBV11-2
J gene: TRBJ1-4
CDR3 length: 17
CDR3 protein: CASSLDQAGGEDEKLFF
CDR3 DNA: TGTGCCAGCAGCTTAGATCAGGCAGGGGGCGAAGATGAAAAACTGTTTTTT

clone size: once
D gene: -
V gene: TRBV15
J gene: TRBJ2-5
CDR3 length: 16
CDR3 protein: CATSVNMMGGRETQYF
CDR3 DNA: TGTGCCACCAGCGTCAATATGATGGGGGGCAGAGAGACCCAGTACTTC

clone size: -
D gene: -
V gene: TRBV14
J gene: TRBJ2-7
CDR3 length: 13
CDR3 protein: CASSLGQVYEQYF
CDR3 DNA: TGTGCCAGCAGCCTCGGACAAGTCTACGAGCAGTACTTC

clone size: -
D gene: TRBD1
V gene: TRBV5-4
J gene: TRBJ2-7
CDR3 length: 17
CDR3 protein: CASSLEAGGLSPYEQYF
CDR3 DNA: TGTGCCAGCAGCTTGGAGGCAGGGGGCCTTTCTCCCTACGAGCAGTACTTC

clone size: -
D gene: -
V gene: TRBV6-1
J gene: TRBJ2-7
CDR3 length: 15
CDR3 protein: CASSESGEVLYEQYF
CDR3 DNA: TGTGCCAGCAGTGAAAGCGGAGAGGTTCTCTACGAGCAGTACTTC

clone size: -
D gene: TRBD1
V gene: TRBV5-4
J gene: TRBJ1-2
CDR3 length: 14
CDR3 protein: CASSLGTANYGYTF
CDR3 DNA: TGTGCCAGCAGCCTCGGGACAGCTAACTATGGCTACACCTTC

clone size: -
D gene: -
V gene: TRBV4-1
J gene: TRBJ2-5
CDR3 length: 14
CDR3 protein: CASSQPGLEETQYF
CDR3 DNA: TGCGCCAGCAGCCAACCCGGGCTGGAAGAGACCCAGTACTTC

clone size: -
D gene: TRBD1
V gene: TRBV7-6
J gene: TRBJ1-4
CDR3 length: 14
CDR3 protein: CASSQGTAPEKLFF
CDR3 DNA: TGTGCCAGCAGCCAGGGGACAGCGCCTGAAAAACTGTTTTTT

clone size: -
D gene: TRBD1
V gene: TRBV19
J gene: TRBJ2-1
CDR3 length: 16
CDR3 protein: CASSITRDRGYNEQFF
CDR3 DNA: TGTGCCAGTAGTATTACCCGGGACAGGGGGTACAATGAGCAGTTCTTC

clone size: -
D gene: -
V gene: TRBV7-9
J gene: TRBJ2-2
CDR3 length: 14
CDR3 protein: CASSFAGETGELFF
CDR3 DNA: TGTGCCAGCAGCTTCGCAGGGGAGACCGGGGAGCTGTTTTTT

clone size: -
D gene: -
V gene: TRBV13
J gene: TRBJ1-4
CDR3 length: 12
CDR3 protein: CASAGGEGKLFF
CDR3 DNA: TGTGCCAGCGCCGGGGGGGAAGGAAAACTGTTTTTT

clone size: -
D gene: -
V gene: TRBV5-1
J gene: TRBJ2-1
CDR3 length: 15
CDR3 protein: CASSQPGGPYNEQFF
CDR3 DNA: TGCGCCAGCAGCCAACCGGGGGGCCCCTACAATGAGCAGTTCTTC